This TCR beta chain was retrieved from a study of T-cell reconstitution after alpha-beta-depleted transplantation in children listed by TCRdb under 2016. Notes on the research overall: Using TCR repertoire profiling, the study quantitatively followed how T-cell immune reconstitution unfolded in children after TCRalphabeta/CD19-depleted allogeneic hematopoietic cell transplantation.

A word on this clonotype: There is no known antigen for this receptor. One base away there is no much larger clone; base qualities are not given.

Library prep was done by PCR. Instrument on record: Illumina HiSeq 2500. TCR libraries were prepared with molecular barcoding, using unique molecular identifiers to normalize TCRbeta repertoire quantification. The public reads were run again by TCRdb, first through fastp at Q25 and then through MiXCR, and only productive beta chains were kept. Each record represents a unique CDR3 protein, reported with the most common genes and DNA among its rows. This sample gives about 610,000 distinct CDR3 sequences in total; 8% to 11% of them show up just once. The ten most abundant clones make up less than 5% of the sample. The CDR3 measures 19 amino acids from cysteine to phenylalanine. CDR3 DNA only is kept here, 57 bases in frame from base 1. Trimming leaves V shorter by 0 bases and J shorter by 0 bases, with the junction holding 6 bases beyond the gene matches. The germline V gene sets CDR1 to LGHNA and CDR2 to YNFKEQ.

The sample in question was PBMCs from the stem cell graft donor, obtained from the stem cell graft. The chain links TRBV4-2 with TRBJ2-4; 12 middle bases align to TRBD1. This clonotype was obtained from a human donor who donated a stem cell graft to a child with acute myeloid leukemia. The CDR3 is CASSQDPGQGALAKNIQYF. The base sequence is TGTGCCAGCAGCCAAGATCCGGGACAGGGGGCTCTAGCCAAAAACATTCAGTACTTC.